This is a list of T cell receptor beta chains from one sample in a study of blood T cell repertoires in COVID-19. The data were produced by immunoSEQ multiplex PCR, yet TCRdb's version contains in-frame clones alone and is incomplete. This sample yields 150,000 to 200,000 clones, of which about 81% are seen a single time; roughly a tenth belongs to the top ten. Sequencing was performed on peripheral blood. These receptors all stem from a human donor in a cohort sampled during active COVID-19. The CDR3 runs from the conserved cysteine through the conserved F or W. The D gene is left open where the match is weak. Clone size, where shown, is once, few, many, or a class for clones that have expanded.

d_gene: TRBD2; j_gene: TRBJ2-5; v_gene: TRBV2; abundance: NA; CDR3aa: CASSEDAGARETQYF; CDR3nt: TGTGCCAGCAGTGAAGACGCGGGAGCCCGGGAGACCCAGTACTTC
d_gene: NA; j_gene: TRBJ1-1; v_gene: TRBV7-9; abundance: few; CDR3aa: CASSIKGVGTEAFF; CDR3nt: TGTGCCAGCAGCATAAAAGGGGTTGGCACTGAAGCTTTCTTT
d_gene: TRBD1; j_gene: TRBJ2-7; v_gene: TRBV11-2; abundance: NA; CDR3aa: CASSPGQGVGEQYF; CDR3nt: TGTGCCAGCAGCCCCGGACAGGGGGTTGGGGAGCAGTACTTC
d_gene: NA; j_gene: TRBJ1-4; v_gene: TRBV13; abundance: once; CDR3aa: CASSYSLWQGMYEKLFF; CDR3nt: TGTGCCAGCAGCTACTCCCTCTGGCAGGGCATGTATGAAAAACTGTTTTTT
d_gene: TRBD2; j_gene: TRBJ2-5; v_gene: TRBV29-1; abundance: NA; CDR3aa: CSVATSGGKETQYF; CDR3nt: TGCAGCGTCGCGACTAGCGGGGGTAAAGAGACCCAGTACTTC
d_gene: TRBD2; j_gene: TRBJ2-1; v_gene: TRBV7-2; abundance: NA; CDR3aa: CASSSGGRGEQFF; CDR3nt: TGTGCCAGCAGCTCGGGGGGGCGCGGTGAGCAGTTCTTC
d_gene: TRBD2; j_gene: TRBJ2-1; v_gene: TRBV7-9; abundance: NA; CDR3aa: CASSSSGTSGNEQFF; CDR3nt: TGTGCCAGCAGCTCTTCCGGGACTAGCGGAAATGAGCAGTTCTTC
d_gene: TRBD1; j_gene: TRBJ1-2; v_gene: TRBV6-4; abundance: NA; CDR3aa: CASSSETGNYGYTF; CDR3nt: TGTGCCAGCAGTTCCGAGACAGGGAACTATGGCTACACCTTC
d_gene: TRBD2; j_gene: TRBJ2-2; v_gene: TRBV7-9; abundance: NA; CDR3aa: CASSFSSGGPGELFF; CDR3nt: TGTGCCAGCAGCTTCTCTAGCGGGGGTCCCGGGGAGCTGTTTTTT
d_gene: NA; j_gene: TRBJ2-1; v_gene: TRBV11-1; abundance: NA; CDR3aa: CASSLASTREQAEQFF; CDR3nt: TGTGCCAGCAGCTTAGCGAGTACTCGGGAGCAGGCTGAGCAGTTCTTC
d_gene: TRBD2; j_gene: TRBJ2-7; v_gene: TRBV4-3; abundance: NA; CDR3aa: CASSQERQSGAYEQYF; CDR3nt: TGCGCCAGCAGCCAAGAGAGGCAAAGCGGGGCCTACGAGCAGTACTTC
d_gene: TRBD2; j_gene: TRBJ2-6; v_gene: TRBV5-4; abundance: NA; CDR3aa: CASSLGPIQRGISGANVLTF; CDR3nt: TGTGCCAGCAGCTTGGGACCGATCCAGCGGGGGATCTCTGGGGCCAACGTCCTGACTTTC
d_gene: TRBD1; j_gene: TRBJ2-7; v_gene: TRBV13; abundance: once; CDR3aa: CASSHSTGGRYEQYF; CDR3nt: TGTGCCAGCAGCCACTCGACAGGGGGTCGGTACGAGCAGTACTTC
d_gene: TRBD1; j_gene: TRBJ2-3; v_gene: TRBV6-1; abundance: NA; CDR3aa: CASSVEPGTGGNTQYF; CDR3nt: TGTGCCAGCAGTGTAGAACCCGGGACAGGGGGGAATACGCAGTATTTT
d_gene: NA; j_gene: TRBJ2-2; v_gene: TRBV11-2; abundance: NA; CDR3aa: CASSNDKNTGELFF; CDR3nt: TGTGCCAGCAGCAATGACAAGAACACCGGGGAGCTGTTTTTT
d_gene: NA; j_gene: TRBJ1-2; v_gene: TRBV6-5; abundance: NA; CDR3aa: CASTVGEGSGYTF; CDR3nt: TGTGCCAGCACCGTAGGCGAAGGGAGTGGCTACACCTTC
d_gene: NA; j_gene: TRBJ1-1; v_gene: TRBV2; abundance: NA; CDR3aa: CAPRAAGALTEAFF; CDR3nt: TGTGCCCCTCGGGCGGCAGGGGCTCTCACTGAAGCTTTCTTT
d_gene: NA; j_gene: TRBJ1-1; v_gene: TRBV10-3; abundance: NA; CDR3aa: CAISEVRQGTEAFF; CDR3nt: TGTGCCATCAGTGAGGTCCGGCAGGGCACTGAAGCTTTCTTT
d_gene: NA; j_gene: TRBJ2-3; v_gene: TRBV27; abundance: NA; CDR3aa: CASSLYRTVTDTQYF; CDR3nt: TGTGCCAGCAGTCTCTACCGGACAGTCACAGATACGCAGTATTTT
d_gene: NA; j_gene: TRBJ1-1; v_gene: TRBV6-5; abundance: NA; CDR3aa: CASSPGSRVNTEAFF; CDR3nt: TGTGCCAGCAGCCCCGGGTCGAGGGTGAACACTGAAGCTTTCTTT
d_gene: NA; j_gene: TRBJ2-7; v_gene: TRBV7-8; abundance: NA; CDR3aa: CASSPRGSTGEQYF; CDR3nt: TGTGCCAGCAGCCCCCGAGGAAGCACGGGGGAGCAGTACTTC
d_gene: NA; j_gene: TRBJ2-7; v_gene: TRBV12-3/TRBV12-4; abundance: NA; CDR3aa: CASSWGVGEEQYF; CDR3nt: TGTGCCAGCAGTTGGGGGGTCGGAGAAGAGCAGTACTTC
d_gene: NA; j_gene: TRBJ2-1; v_gene: TRBV13; abundance: NA; CDR3aa: CASSKRLPYNEQFF; CDR3nt: TGTGCCAGCAGCAAGCGTCTACCCTACAATGAGCAGTTCTTC
d_gene: NA; j_gene: TRBJ2-2; v_gene: TRBV11-2; abundance: NA; CDR3aa: CASSLGSAGELFF; CDR3nt: TGTGCCAGCAGCTTAGGGTCGGCCGGGGAGCTGTTTTTT
d_gene: TRBD2; j_gene: TRBJ2-7; v_gene: TRBV30; abundance: NA; CDR3aa: CASIPGLAGEQYF; CDR3nt: TGTGCCTCAATCCCGGGACTAGCGGGTGAGCAGTACTTC
d_gene: NA; j_gene: TRBJ1-5; v_gene: TRBV7-9; abundance: NA; CDR3aa: CASSFTGINQPQHF; CDR3nt: TGTGCCAGCAGCTTTACAGGGATCAATCAGCCCCAGCATTTT
d_gene: NA; j_gene: TRBJ1-5; v_gene: TRBV12-3/TRBV12-4; abundance: NA; CDR3aa: CASSLAQGFQHF; CDR3nt: TGTGCCAGCAGTTTAGCTCAGGGGTTCCAGCATTTT
d_gene: NA; j_gene: TRBJ2-7; v_gene: TRBV15; abundance: few; CDR3aa: CATSREGTPDSYEQYF; CDR3nt: TGTGCCACCAGCAGAGAAGGGACACCGGACTCCTACGAGCAGTACTTC
d_gene: NA; j_gene: TRBJ2-7; v_gene: TRBV3-1/TRBV3-2; abundance: NA; CDR3aa: CASTLRTASYEQYF; CDR3nt: TGTGCCAGCACCCTACGGACAGCCTCCTACGAGCAGTACTTC
d_gene: TRBD2; j_gene: TRBJ2-1; v_gene: TRBV11-2; abundance: few; CDR3aa: CASLSGSRNEQFF; CDR3nt: TGTGCCAGCCTAAGCGGGAGTCGCAATGAGCAGTTCTTC
d_gene: TRBD1; j_gene: TRBJ2-1; v_gene: TRBV10-1; abundance: NA; CDR3aa: CASSPGRQGKREQFF; CDR3nt: TGCGCCAGCAGCCCGGGCCGACAGGGGAAAAGGGAGCAGTTCTTC
d_gene: NA; j_gene: TRBJ1-5; v_gene: TRBV28; abundance: NA; CDR3aa: CASSLEAEDQPQHF; CDR3nt: TGTGCCAGCAGTTTGGAGGCAGAGGATCAGCCCCAGCATTTT
d_gene: NA; j_gene: TRBJ1-4; v_gene: TRBV27; abundance: NA; CDR3aa: CASSLSIREGVGLKKLFF; CDR3nt: TGTGCCAGCAGTTTATCGATACGGGAGGGGGTCGGCTTGAAAAAACTGTTTTTT
d_gene: TRBD1; j_gene: TRBJ1-6; v_gene: TRBV9; abundance: NA; CDR3aa: CASSARQGDDSPLHF; CDR3nt: TGTGCCAGCAGCGCTCGACAGGGAGACGATTCACCCCTCCACTTT
d_gene: NA; j_gene: TRBJ1-5; v_gene: TRBV15; abundance: NA; CDR3aa: CATSGGGGGGPQHF; CDR3nt: TGTGCCACCAGCGGGGGTGGGGGAGGAGGGCCCCAGCATTTT
d_gene: TRBD2; j_gene: TRBJ2-2; v_gene: TRBV2; abundance: NA; CDR3aa: CASSEPGGGTGELFF; CDR3nt: TGTGCCAGCAGTGAACCGGGAGGAGGTACCGGGGAGCTGTTTTTT
d_gene: TRBD1; j_gene: TRBJ2-5; v_gene: TRBV5-1; abundance: NA; CDR3aa: CASRVGQEQETQYF; CDR3nt: TGCGCCAGCAGGGTGGGACAGGAACAAGAGACCCAGTACTTC
d_gene: TRBD2; j_gene: TRBJ2-1; v_gene: TRBV27; abundance: NA; CDR3aa: CASSPPGAGGFNEQFF; CDR3nt: TGTGCCAGCAGTCCTCCGGGGGCGGGGGGGTTCAATGAGCAGTTCTTC
d_gene: NA; j_gene: TRBJ2-7; v_gene: TRBV19; abundance: NA; CDR3aa: CASSIHLLQGYEQYF; CDR3nt: TGTGCCAGTAGTATCCACCTCCTACAGGGATACGAGCAGTACTTC
d_gene: NA; j_gene: TRBJ1-5; v_gene: TRBV7-9; abundance: NA; CDR3aa: CASSLAAGGNQPQHF; CDR3nt: TGTGCCAGCAGCTTAGCGGCGGGGGGGAATCAGCCCCAGCATTTT
d_gene: TRBD2; j_gene: TRBJ2-2; v_gene: TRBV6-5; abundance: NA; CDR3aa: CASSPLAVVTGELFF; CDR3nt: TGTGCCAGCAGCCCACTAGCGGTTGTGACCGGGGAGCTGTTTTTT
d_gene: NA; j_gene: TRBJ1-3; v_gene: TRBV3-1/TRBV3-2; abundance: NA; CDR3aa: CASSQAGDRSGNTIYF; CDR3nt: TGTGCCAGCAGCCAAGCTGGAGATCGCTCTGGAAACACCATATATTTT
d_gene: NA; j_gene: TRBJ2-2; v_gene: TRBV4-3; abundance: few; CDR3aa: CASSQDRGRGNTGELFF; CDR3nt: TGCGCCAGCAGCCAAGATCGGGGCAGGGGGAACACCGGGGAGCTGTTTTTT
d_gene: TRBD1; j_gene: TRBJ2-5; v_gene: TRBV29-1; abundance: NA; CDR3aa: CSVRTGQETQYF; CDR3nt: TGCAGCGTTCGGACAGGCCAAGAGACCCAGTACTTC
d_gene: NA; j_gene: TRBJ1-2; v_gene: TRBV3-1/TRBV3-2; abundance: NA; CDR3aa: CASSQEGGSYYGYTF; CDR3nt: TGTGCCAGCAGCCAAGAGGGGGGGTCTTACTATGGCTACACCTTC
d_gene: NA; j_gene: TRBJ2-7; v_gene: TRBV5-1; abundance: NA; CDR3aa: CASSWSRALSSYEQYF; CDR3nt: TGCGCCAGCAGCTGGTCGAGAGCGCTCAGCTCCTACGAGCAGTACTTC
d_gene: TRBD2; j_gene: TRBJ2-5; v_gene: TRBV18; abundance: once; CDR3aa: CASSPGVAGIQETQYF; CDR3nt: TGTGCCAGCTCACCAGGGGTAGCGGGAATCCAAGAGACCCAGTACTTC
d_gene: NA; j_gene: TRBJ2-7; v_gene: TRBV11-2; abundance: NA; CDR3aa: CASSRGAVSSYEQYF; CDR3nt: TGTGCCAGCAGTCGGGGGGCGGTAAGCTCCTACGAGCAGTACTTC
d_gene: TRBD1; j_gene: TRBJ2-2; v_gene: TRBV5-5; abundance: once; CDR3aa: CASSRTGVVTGELFF; CDR3nt: TGTGCCAGCAGCCGAACAGGGGTAGTGACCGGGGAGCTGTTTTTT
d_gene: NA; j_gene: TRBJ2-6; v_gene: TRBV3-1/TRBV3-2; abundance: NA; CDR3aa: CASSPTLKSSGANVLTF; CDR3nt: TGTGCCAGCAGCCCGACTCTAAAGAGCTCTGGGGCCAACGTCCTGACTTTC
d_gene: TRBD1; j_gene: TRBJ1-2; v_gene: TRBV9; abundance: NA; CDR3aa: CASSEGQGATGGYTF; CDR3nt: TGTGCCAGCAGCGAGGGACAGGGGGCAACGGGCGGCTACACCTTC
d_gene: NA; j_gene: TRBJ2-1; v_gene: TRBV3-1/TRBV3-2; abundance: NA; CDR3aa: CASSADSRNEQFF; CDR3nt: TGTGCCAGCAGCGCGGACAGCCGGAATGAGCAGTTCTTC
d_gene: TRBD2; j_gene: TRBJ2-1; v_gene: TRBV7-9; abundance: once; CDR3aa: CASSFTSGTYYNEQFF; CDR3nt: TGTGCCAGCAGCTTCACTAGCGGGACGTACTACAATGAGCAGTTCTTC
d_gene: TRBD1; j_gene: TRBJ2-1; v_gene: TRBV5-1; abundance: NA; CDR3aa: CASSVDRFNEQFF; CDR3nt: TGCGCCAGCAGCGTGGACAGGTTCAATGAGCAGTTCTTC
d_gene: NA; j_gene: TRBJ1-1; v_gene: TRBV19; abundance: NA; CDR3aa: CASRPDRNTEAFF; CDR3nt: TGTGCCAGTAGGCCCGACAGGAACACTGAAGCTTTCTTT
d_gene: NA; j_gene: TRBJ2-7; v_gene: TRBV3-1/TRBV3-2; abundance: NA; CDR3aa: CASSQDQASGSYEQYF; CDR3nt: TGTGCCAGCAGCCAAGATCAGGCCTCAGGGTCCTACGAGCAGTACTTC